This T cell receptor beta chain was found in a study of blood T cell repertoires in COVID-19. The CDR3 consists of 15 residues. The germline V gene has CDR1 KGHSH and CDR2 LQKENI. Trimming removed 4 bases from V and 4 bases from J; junction bases left unmatched: 8. Using immunoSEQ multiplex PCR, the repertoire was profiled, and TCRdb retains in-frame clones only, with some absent. Among 200,000 to 250,000 clones listed, over 60% were seen once. The chain carries TRBV18 and TRBJ2-7, with 9 bases that match TRBD1. The source is a woman aged 70-85 years with acute or convalescent COVID-19. Sequencing was done on a sample of peripheral blood. In DNA form, the CDR3 reads TGTGCCAGCTCACAGGGGACAGGGAGTGGGTACGAGCAGTACTTC. Translation gives CASSQGTGSGYEQYF. The full variable domain, completed using reference TRBV18 and TRBJ2-7, is NAGVMQNPRHLVRRRGQEARLRCSPMKGHSHVYWYRQLPEEGLKFMVYLQKENIIDESGMPKERFSAEFPKEGPSILRIQQVVRGDSAAYFCASSQGTGSGYEQYFGPGTRLTVT.